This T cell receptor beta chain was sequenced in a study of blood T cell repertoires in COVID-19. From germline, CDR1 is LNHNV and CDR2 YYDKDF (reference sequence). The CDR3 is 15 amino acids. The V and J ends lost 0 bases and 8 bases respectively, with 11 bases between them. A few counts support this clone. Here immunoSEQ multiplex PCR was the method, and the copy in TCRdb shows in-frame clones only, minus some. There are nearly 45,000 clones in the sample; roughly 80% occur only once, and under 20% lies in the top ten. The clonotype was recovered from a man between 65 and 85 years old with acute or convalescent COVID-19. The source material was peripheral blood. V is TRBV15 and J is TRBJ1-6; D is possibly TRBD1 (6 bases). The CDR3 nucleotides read TGTGCCACCAGCAGAGAGGTGGGGGCCTATTCACCCCTCCACTTT. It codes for CATSREVGAYSPLHF.